Listed below are T cell receptor beta chains from one sample, sequenced in a study of chemoradiotherapy in HPV16-positive cancers. Some clones are missing from TCRdb's copy, which holds only in-frame ones; the method was immunoSEQ multiplex PCR. Counted here are around 8,700 clones, around 72% occurring once; the ten biggest clones make up under 9.5%. Sampling was carried out from a patient who underwent chemoradiotherapy. The origin of the receptors is a human donor with HPV-associated anogenital cancer. Each CDR3 is given with its conserved first and last residue.

J: TRBJ1-1; V: TRBV6-4; CDR3: CASSEGTGGAKAFF
J: TRBJ1-5; V: TRBV5-1; CDR3: CASSRDPGFDQPQHF
J: TRBJ2-7; V: TRBV7-2; CDR3: CASSLGFLDTSYEQYF
J: TRBJ2-5; V: TRBV25-1; CDR3: CASRGSLAGRETQYF
J: TRBJ1-2; V: TRBV6-5; CDR3: CASSYSRTGGNYGYTF
J: TRBJ2-1; V: TRBV11-2; CDR3: CASSAVGASYNEQFF
J: TRBJ2-1; V: TRBV5-6; CDR3: CASSETSYNEQFF
J: TRBJ2-7; V: TRBV2; CDR3: CASSVEAGYEQYF
J: TRBJ2-3; V: TRBV7-8; CDR3: CASSFRGVDTQYF
J: TRBJ1-1; V: TRBV10-3; CDR3: CAISGTGGGTEAFF
J: TRBJ1-2; V: TRBV13; CDR3: CASSQWVNYGYTF
J: TRBJ1-1; V: TRBV28; CDR3: CASSFLGTGNTEAFF
J: TRBJ2-5; V: TRBV5-1; CDR3: CASSGLSGRSETQYF
J: TRBJ2-2; V: TRBV6-4; CDR3: CASSDTDRAGELFF
J: TRBJ2-5; V: TRBV21-1; CDR3: CASSKVGGQTQYF
J: TRBJ2-5; V: TRBV28; CDR3: CASSSPSPETQYF
J: TRBJ1-1; V: TRBV5-1; CDR3: CASSLKPNTEAFF
J: TRBJ2-1; V: TRBV5-1; CDR3: CASSGTVTDDNEQFF
J: TRBJ2-3; V: TRBV7-3; CDR3: CASSLLGTGGAADTQYF
J: TRBJ1-2; V: TRBV28; CDR3: CASSHTGTYGYTF
J: TRBJ1-1; V: TRBV25-1; CDR3: CASKVGAAEAFF
J: TRBJ2-1; V: TRBV4-1; CDR3: CASSLTTGGVYNEQFF
J: TRBJ2-2; V: TRBV5-4; CDR3: CASSPGLAGVSGELFF